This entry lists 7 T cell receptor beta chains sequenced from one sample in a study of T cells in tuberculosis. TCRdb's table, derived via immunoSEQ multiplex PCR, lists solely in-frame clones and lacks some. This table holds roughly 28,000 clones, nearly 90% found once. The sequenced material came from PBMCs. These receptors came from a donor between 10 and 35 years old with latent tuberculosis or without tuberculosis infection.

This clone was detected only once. For the CDR3, the DNA is TGTGCCAGCAGCTCTTACCCGGGACAGGGTATAGGGAACACTGAAGCTTTCTTT. It specifies CASSSYPGQGIGNTEAFF. The chain combines TRBV5-8 with TRBJ1-1, with TRBD1 matching over 9 bases. V shed 3 bases, J shed 1 base, and the junction held 13 bases outside the gene matches. This CDR3 has 18 amino acids. Germline lookup yields CDR1 SGHTS and CDR2 YDEGEE.

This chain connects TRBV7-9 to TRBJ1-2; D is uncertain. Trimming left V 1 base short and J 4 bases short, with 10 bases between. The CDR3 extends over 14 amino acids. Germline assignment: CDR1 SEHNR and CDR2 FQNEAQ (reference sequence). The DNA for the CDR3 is TGTGCCAGCAGCTTAGTCGGGTCCCCCTATGGCTACACCTTC. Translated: CASSLVGSPYGYTF.

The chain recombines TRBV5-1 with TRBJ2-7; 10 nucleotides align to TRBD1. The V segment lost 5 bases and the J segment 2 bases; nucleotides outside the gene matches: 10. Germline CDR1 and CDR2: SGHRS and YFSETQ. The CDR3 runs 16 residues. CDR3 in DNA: TGCGCCAGCAGACCGGATCCGACAGGGGGCACCTACGAGCAGTACTTC. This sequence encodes CASRPDPTGGTYEQYF. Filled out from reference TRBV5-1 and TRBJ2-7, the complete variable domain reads KAGVTQTPRYLIKTRGQQVTLSCSPISGHRSVSWYQQTPGQGLQFLFEYFSETQRNKGNFPGRFSGRQFSNSRSEMNVSTLELGDSALYLCASRPDPTGGTYEQYFGPGTRLTVT.

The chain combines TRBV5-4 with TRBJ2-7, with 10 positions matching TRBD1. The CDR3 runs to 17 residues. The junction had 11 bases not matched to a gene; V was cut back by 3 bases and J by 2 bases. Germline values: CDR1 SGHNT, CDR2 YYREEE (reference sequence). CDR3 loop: CASSYQVVGTGAYEQYF. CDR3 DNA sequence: TGTGCCAGCAGCTATCAAGTCGTCGGGACAGGGGCCTACGAGCAGTACTTC. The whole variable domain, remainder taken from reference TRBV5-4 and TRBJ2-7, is ETGVTQSPTHLIKTRGQQVTLRCSSQSGHNTVSWYQQALGQGPQFIFQYYREEENGRGNFPPRFSGLQFPNYSSELNVNALELDDSALYLCASSYQVVGTGAYEQYFGPGTRLTVT.

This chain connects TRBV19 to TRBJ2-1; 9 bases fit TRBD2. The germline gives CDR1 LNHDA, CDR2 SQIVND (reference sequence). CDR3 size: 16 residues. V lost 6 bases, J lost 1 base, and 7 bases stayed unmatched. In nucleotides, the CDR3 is TGTGCCAGTAGACCAGGCGGGGGGGCATCCTACAATGAGCAGTTCTTC. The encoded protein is CASRPGGGASYNEQFF.

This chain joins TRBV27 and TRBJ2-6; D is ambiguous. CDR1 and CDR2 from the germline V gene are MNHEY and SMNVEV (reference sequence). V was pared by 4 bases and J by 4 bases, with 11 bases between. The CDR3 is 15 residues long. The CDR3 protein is CASSSRARGANVLTF. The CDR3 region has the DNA TGTGCCAGCAGTTCGAGAGCTCGGGGGGCCAACGTCCTGACTTTC. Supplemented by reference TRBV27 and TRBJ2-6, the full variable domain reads EAQVTQNPRYLITVTGKKLTVTCSQNMNHEYMSWYRQDPGLGLRQIYYSMNVEVTDKGDVPEGYKVSRKEKRNFPLILESPSPNQTSLYFCASSSRARGANVLTFGAGSRLTVL.

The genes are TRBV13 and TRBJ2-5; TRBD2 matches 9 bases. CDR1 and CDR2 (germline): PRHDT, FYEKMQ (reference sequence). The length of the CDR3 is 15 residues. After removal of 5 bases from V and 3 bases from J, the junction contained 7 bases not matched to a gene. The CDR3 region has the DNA TGTGCCAGCAGCCCCGGGACTAGCTATGAAGAGACCCAGTACTTC. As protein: CASSPGTSYEETQYF.